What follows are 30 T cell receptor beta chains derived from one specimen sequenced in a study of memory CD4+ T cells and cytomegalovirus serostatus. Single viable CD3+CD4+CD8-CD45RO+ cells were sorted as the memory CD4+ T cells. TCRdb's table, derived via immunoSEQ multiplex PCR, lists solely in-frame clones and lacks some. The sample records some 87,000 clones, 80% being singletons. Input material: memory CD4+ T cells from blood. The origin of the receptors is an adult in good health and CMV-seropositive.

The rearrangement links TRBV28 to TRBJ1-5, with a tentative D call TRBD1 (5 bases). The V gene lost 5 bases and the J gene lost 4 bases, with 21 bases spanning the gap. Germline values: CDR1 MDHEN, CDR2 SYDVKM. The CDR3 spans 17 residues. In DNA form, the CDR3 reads TGTGCCAGCAGTCCCCCCCGGAGGGGAAGGTCGAATCAGCCCCAGCATTTT. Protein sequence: CASSPPRRGRSNQPQHF.

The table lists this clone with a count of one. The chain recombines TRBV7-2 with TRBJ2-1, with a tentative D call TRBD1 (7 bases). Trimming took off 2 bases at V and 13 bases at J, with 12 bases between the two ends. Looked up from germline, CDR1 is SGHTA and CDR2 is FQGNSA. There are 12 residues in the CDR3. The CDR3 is CASSLNRGGQFF. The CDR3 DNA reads TGTGCCAGCAGCTTAAACAGGGGAGGTCAGTTCTTC.

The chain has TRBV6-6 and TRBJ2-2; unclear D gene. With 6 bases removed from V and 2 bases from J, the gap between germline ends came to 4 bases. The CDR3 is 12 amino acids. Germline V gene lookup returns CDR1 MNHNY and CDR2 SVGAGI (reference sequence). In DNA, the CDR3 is TGTGCCAGCAGCCTCAACACCGGGGAGCTGTTTTTT. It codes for CASSLNTGELFF.

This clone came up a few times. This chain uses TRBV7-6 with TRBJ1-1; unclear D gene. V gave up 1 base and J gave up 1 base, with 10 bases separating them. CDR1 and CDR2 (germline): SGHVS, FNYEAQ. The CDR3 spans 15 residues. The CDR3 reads CASSLVPGANTEAFF. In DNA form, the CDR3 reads TGTGCCAGCAGCTTAGTACCGGGAGCGAACACTGAAGCTTTCTTT.

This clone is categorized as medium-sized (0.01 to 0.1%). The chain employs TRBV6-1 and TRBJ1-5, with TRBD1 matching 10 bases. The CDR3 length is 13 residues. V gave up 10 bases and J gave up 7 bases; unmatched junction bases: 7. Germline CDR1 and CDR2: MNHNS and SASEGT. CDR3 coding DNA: TGTGCCATCCGGGACAGGGGAGGGCAGCCCCAGCATTTT. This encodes CAIRDRGGQPQHF.

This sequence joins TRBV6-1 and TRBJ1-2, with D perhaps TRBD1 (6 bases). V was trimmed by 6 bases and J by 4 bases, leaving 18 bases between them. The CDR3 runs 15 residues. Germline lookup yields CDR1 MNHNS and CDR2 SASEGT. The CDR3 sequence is CASRLTQGISYGYTF. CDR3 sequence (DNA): TGTGCCAGCAGGTTGACACAGGGTATATCCTATGGCTACACCTTC.

The DNA of the CDR3 is TGTGCTAGTGGTTTGGTACCCCTACTAGCGGGACGCCATTCCTACAATGAGCAGTTCTTC. Amino acid sequence: CASGLVPLLAGRHSYNEQFF. The V gene is TRBV12-5, the J gene TRBJ2-1; 10 bases are shared with TRBD2. CDR1 and CDR2 (germline): LGHNT, FRNRAP. This CDR3 region has 20 residues. Trimming at V came to 0 bases and at J to 1 base, leaving 12 bases not matched to a gene.

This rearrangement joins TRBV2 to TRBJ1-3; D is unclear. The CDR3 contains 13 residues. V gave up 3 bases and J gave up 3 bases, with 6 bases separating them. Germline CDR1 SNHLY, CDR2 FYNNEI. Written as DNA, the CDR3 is TGTGCCAGCAGTGATGGATATGGAAACACCATATATTTT. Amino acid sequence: CASSDGYGNTIYF.

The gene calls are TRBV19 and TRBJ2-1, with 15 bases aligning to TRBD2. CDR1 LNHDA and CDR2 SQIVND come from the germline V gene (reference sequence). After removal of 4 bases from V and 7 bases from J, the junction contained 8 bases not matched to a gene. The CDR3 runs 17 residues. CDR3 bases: TGTGCCAGTAGTACCCTGGGACTAGCGGGAGGTGGGAATGAGCAGTTCTTC. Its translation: CASSTLGLAGGGNEQFF.

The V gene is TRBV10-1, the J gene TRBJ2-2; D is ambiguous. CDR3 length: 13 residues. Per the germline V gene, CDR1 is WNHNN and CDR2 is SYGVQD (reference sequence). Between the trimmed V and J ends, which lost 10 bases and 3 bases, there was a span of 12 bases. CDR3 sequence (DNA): TGCGCCACCCAGGCCTCGTACACCGGGGAGCTGTTTTTT. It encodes CATQASYTGELFF.

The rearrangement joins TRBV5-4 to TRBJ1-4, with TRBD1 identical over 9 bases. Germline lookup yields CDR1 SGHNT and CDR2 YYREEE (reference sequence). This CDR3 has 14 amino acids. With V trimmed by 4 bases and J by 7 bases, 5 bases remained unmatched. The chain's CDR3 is CASSPDRGREKLFF. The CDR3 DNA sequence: TGTGCCAGCAGCCCGGACAGGGGACGTGAAAAACTGTTTTTT.

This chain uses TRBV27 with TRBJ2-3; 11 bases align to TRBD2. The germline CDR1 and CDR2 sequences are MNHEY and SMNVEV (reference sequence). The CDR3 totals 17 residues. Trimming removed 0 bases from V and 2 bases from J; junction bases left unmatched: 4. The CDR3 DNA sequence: TGTGCCAGCAGTTTATCGGGACTAGCGGTCTACACAGATACGCAGTATTTT. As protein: CASSLSGLAVYTDTQYF.

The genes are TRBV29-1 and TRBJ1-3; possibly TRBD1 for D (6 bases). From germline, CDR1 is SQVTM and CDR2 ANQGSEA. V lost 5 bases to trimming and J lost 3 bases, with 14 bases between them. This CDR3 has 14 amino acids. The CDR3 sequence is CSVSEGGNGNTIYF. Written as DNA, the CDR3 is TGCAGCGTTTCCGAGGGGGGGAATGGAAACACCATATATTTT.

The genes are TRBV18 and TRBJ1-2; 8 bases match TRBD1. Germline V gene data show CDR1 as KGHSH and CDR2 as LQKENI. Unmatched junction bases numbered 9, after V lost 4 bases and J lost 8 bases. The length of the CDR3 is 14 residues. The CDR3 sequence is CASSLNQGAGGYTF. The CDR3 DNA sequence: TGTGCCAGCTCACTAAACCAGGGGGCTGGAGGCTACACCTTC.

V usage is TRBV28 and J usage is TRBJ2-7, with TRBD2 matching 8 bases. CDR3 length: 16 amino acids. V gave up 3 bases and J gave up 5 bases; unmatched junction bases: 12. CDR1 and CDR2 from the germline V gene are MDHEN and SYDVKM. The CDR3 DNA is TGTGCCAGCAGTTTGGGAAGAGCGGGAGTAAAAGACGAGCAGTACTTC. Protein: CASSLGRAGVKDEQYF.

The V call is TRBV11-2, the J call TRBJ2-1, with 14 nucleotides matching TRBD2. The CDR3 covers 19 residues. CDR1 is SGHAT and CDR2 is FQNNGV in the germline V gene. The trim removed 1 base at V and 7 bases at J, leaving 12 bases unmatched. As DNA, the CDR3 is TGTGCCAGCAGCTTAGTAACGAGACTAGCGGGAGGGCTCGGGAATGAGCAGTTCTTC. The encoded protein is CASSLVTRLAGGLGNEQFF. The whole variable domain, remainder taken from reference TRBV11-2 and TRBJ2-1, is EAGVAQSPRYKIIEKRQSVAFWCNPISGHATLYWYQQILGQGPKLLIQFQNNGVVDDSQLPKDRFSAERLKGVDSTLKIQPAKLEDSAVYLCASSLVTRLAGGLGNEQFFGPGTRLTVL.

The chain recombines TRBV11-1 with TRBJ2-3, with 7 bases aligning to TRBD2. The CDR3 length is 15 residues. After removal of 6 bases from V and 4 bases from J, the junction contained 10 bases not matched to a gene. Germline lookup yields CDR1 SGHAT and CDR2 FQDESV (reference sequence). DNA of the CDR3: TGTGCCAGCAGAAAGGAGCGGGACCCGTCAGATACGCAGTATTTT. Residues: CASRKERDPSDTQYF.

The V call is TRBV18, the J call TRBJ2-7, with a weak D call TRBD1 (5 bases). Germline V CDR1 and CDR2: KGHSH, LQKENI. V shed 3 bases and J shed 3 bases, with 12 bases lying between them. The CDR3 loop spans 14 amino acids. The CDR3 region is CASSPGAHDYEQYF. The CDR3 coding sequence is TGTGCCAGCTCACCTGGGGCTCATGACTACGAGCAGTACTTC.

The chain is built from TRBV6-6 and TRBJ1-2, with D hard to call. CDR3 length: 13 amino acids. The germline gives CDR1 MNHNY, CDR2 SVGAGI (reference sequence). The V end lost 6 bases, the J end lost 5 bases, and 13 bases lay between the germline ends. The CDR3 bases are TGTGCCAGCAGGGACTCCATAGGGTATGGCTACACCTTC. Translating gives CASRDSIGYGYTF.

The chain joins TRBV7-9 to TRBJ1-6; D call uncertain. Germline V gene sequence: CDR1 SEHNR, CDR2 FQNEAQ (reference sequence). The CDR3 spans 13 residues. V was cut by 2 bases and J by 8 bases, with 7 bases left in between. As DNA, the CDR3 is TGTGCCAGCAGCTTACCAGGTTATTCACCCCTCCACTTT. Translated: CASSLPGYSPLHF.

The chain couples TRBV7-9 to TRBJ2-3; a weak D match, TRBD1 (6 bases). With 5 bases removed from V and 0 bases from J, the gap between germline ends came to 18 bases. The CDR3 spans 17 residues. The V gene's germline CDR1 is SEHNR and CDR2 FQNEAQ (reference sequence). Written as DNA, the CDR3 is TGTGCCAGCAGCAAGAGAGGGACACGAACTAGCACAGATACGCAGTATTTT. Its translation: CASSKRGTRTSTDTQYF.

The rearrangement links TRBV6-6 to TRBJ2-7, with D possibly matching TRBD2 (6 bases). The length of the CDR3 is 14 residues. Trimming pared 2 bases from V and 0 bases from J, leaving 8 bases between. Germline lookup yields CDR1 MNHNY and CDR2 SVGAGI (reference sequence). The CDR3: CASSYGTRSYEQYF. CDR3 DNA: TGTGCCAGCAGTTACGGGACTCGCTCCTACGAGCAGTACTTC.

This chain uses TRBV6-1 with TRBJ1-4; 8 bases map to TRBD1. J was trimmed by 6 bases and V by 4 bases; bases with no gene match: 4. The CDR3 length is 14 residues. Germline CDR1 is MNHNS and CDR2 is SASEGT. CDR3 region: CASSARTGHEKLFF. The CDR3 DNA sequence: TGTGCCAGCAGTGCCCGGACAGGGCATGAAAAACTGTTTTTT.

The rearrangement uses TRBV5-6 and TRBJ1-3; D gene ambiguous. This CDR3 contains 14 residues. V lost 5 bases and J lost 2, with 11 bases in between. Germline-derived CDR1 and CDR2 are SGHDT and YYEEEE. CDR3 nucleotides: TGTGCCAGCAGGCTGGAGGGTGCTGGAAACACCATATATTTT. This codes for CASRLEGAGNTIYF. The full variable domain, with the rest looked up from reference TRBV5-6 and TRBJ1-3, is DAGVTQSPTHLIKTRGQQVTLRCSPKSGHDTVSWYQQALGQGPQFIFQYYEEEERQRGNFPDRFSGHQFPNYSSELNVNALLLGDSALYLCASRLEGAGNTIYFGEGSWLTVV.

CDR3 DNA sequence: TGTGCCAGCAGTGAATTGGTTCAGATTGCAGATACGCAGTATTTT. This codes for CASSELVQIADTQYF. This chain connects TRBV6-1 to TRBJ2-3; D is unresolved. CDR1 and CDR2 from the germline V gene are MNHNS and SASEGT. CDR3 length equals 15 residues. The germline V and J ends were trimmed by 2 bases and 4 bases, with 13 bases remaining between them.

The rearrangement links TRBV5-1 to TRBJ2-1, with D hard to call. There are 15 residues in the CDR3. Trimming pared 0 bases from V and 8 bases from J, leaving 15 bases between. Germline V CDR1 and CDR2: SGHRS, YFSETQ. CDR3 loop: CASSLGDGPYHEQFF. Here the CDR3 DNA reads TGCGCCAGCAGCTTGGGGGATGGGCCGTACCATGAGCAGTTCTTC.

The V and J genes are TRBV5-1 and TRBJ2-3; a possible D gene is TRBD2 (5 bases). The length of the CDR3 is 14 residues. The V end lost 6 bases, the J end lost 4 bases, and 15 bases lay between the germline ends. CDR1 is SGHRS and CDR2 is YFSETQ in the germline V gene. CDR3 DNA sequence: TGCGCCAGCATGGCAGCGGCGGTACCAGATACGCAGTATTTT. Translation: CASMAAAVPDTQYF. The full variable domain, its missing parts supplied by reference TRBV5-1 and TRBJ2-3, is KAGVTQTPRYLIKTRGQQVTLSCSPISGHRSVSWYQQTPGQGLQFLFEYFSETQRNKGNFPGRFSGRQFSNSRSEMNVSTLELGDSALYLCASMAAAVPDTQYFGPGTRLTVL.

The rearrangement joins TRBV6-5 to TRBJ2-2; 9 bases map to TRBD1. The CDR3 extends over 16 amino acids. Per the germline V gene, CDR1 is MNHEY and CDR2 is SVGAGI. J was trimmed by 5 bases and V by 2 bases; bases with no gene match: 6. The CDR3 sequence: CASSYGTGGQTGELFF. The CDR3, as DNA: TGTGCCAGCAGTTACGGAACAGGGGGCCAGACCGGGGAGCTGTTTTTT.

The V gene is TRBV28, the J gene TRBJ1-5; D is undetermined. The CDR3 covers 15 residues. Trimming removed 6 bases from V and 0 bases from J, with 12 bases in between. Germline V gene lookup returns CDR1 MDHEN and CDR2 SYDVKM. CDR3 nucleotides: TGTGCCAGCAGCCCCCGGGGTCTTAGCAATCAGCCCCAGCATTTT. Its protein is CASSPRGLSNQPQHF. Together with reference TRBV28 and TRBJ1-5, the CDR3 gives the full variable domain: DVKVTQSSRYLVKRTGEKVFLECVQDMDHENMFWYRQDPGLGLRLIYFSYDVKMKEKGDIPEGYSVSREKKERFSLILESASTNQTSMYLCASSPRGLSNQPQHFGDGTRLSIL.

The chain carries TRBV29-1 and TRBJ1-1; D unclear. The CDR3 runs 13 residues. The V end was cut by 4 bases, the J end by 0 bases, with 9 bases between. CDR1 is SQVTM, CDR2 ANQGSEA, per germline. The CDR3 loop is CSVGVNLNTEAFF. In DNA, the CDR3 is TGCAGCGTTGGGGTAAACTTGAACACTGAAGCTTTCTTT.